This TCR beta chain was recorded in a study of control samples from healthy donors and cancer patients. CDR1 and CDR2 from the germline V gene are MGHRA and YSYEKL. The CDR3 sequence is 14 residues long. Trimming cost V 4 bases and J 5 bases, with 14 bases left between them. The method was immunoSEQ multiplex PCR; TCRdb's version includes in-frame clones alone and lacks a portion of them. The top ten clones hold 1.5% to 2% of a sample with some 130,000 clones, about 92% of them seen once. The chain combines TRBV4-1 with TRBJ1-2, with D maybe TRBD1 (5 bases). Source material: PBMCs. This TCR derives from a man between 50 and 59 years old with head and neck cancer. Here the CDR3 reads CASSRPGTFYGYTF. CDR3 bases: TGCGCCAGCAGCCGTCCAGGGACCTTTTATGGCTACACCTTC.